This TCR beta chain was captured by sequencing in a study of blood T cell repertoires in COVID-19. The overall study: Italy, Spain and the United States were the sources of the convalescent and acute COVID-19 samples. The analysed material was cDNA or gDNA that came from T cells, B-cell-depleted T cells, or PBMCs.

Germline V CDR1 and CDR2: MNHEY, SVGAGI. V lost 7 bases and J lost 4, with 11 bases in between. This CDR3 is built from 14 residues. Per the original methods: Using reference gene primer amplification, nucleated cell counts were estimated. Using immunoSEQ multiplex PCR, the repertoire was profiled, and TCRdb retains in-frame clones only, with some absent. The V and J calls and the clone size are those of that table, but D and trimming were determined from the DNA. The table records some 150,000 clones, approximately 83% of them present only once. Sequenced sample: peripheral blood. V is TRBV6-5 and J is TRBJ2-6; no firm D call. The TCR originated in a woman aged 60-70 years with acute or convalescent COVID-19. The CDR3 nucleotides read TGTGCCAGCACTCCAGATCCCGGGGCCAACGTCCTGACTTTC. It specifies CASTPDPGANVLTF.